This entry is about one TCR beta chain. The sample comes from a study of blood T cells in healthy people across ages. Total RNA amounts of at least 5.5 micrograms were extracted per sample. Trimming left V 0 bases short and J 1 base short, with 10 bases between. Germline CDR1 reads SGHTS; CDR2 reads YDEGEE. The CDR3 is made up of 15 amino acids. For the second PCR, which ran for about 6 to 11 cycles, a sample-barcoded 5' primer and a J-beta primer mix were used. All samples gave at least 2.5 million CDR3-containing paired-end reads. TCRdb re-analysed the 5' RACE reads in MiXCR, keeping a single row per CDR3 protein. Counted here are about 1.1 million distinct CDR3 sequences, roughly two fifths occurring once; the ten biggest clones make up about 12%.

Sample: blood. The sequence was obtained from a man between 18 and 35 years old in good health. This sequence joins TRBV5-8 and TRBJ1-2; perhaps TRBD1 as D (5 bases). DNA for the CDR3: TGTGCCAGCAGCTTGGGGCAGGGAGTTAACTATGGCTACACCTTC. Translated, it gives CASSLGQGVNYGYTF.